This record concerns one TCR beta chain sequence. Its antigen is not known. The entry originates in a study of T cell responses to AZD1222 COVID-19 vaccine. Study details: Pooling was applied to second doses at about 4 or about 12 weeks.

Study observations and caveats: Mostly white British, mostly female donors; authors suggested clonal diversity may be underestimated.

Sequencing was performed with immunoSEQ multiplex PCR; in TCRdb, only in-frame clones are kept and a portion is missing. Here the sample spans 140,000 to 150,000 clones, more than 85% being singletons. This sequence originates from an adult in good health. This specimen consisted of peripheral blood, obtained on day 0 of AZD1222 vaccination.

CDR3 protein: CASSLQGAQNSPLHF. The CDR3 nucleotides are TGCGCCAGCAGCTTACAGGGGGCGCAAAATTCACCCCTCCACTTT. The chain has TRBV5-1 and TRBJ1-6; 9 bases align to TRBD1. CDR1 is SGHRS, CDR2 YFSETQ, per germline. The CDR3 consists of 15 residues. J gave up 7 bases and V 2 bases, and 4 bases lay outside the gene matches.